Listed here is a single T cell receptor beta chain. The data were taken from a study of blood T cell repertoires in COVID-19. Study as a whole: The study drew acute and convalescent COVID-19 samples from the United States, Italy and Spain.

Looked up from germline, CDR1 is SGHTA and CDR2 is FQGTGA. V was pared by 2 bases and J by 3 bases, with 15 bases of the junction left unmatched. The CDR3 is 19 residues long. Seattle participants joined during active infection and were tracked over time. Per the authors' pipeline: For nucleated cells, counts were estimated from reference gene primer amplification. Clones were sequenced by immunoSEQ multiplex PCR, and TCRdb holds only the in-frame ones, with some missing. For V, J and clone size, that table is used; D and trimming come from the DNA. The repertoire holds just over 150,000 clones, with roughly 82% as singletons.

The sample comprised peripheral blood. The TCR was taken from a middle-aged woman with COVID-19, enrolled during active disease. The rearrangement links TRBV7-3 to TRBJ2-3; 9 nucleotides align to TRBD2. The CDR3 region is CASSLEAGGRLPKTDTQYF. The DNA of the CDR3 is TGTGCCAGCAGCTTAGAAGCGGGGGGCCGCCTGCCCAAAACAGATACGCAGTATTTT.